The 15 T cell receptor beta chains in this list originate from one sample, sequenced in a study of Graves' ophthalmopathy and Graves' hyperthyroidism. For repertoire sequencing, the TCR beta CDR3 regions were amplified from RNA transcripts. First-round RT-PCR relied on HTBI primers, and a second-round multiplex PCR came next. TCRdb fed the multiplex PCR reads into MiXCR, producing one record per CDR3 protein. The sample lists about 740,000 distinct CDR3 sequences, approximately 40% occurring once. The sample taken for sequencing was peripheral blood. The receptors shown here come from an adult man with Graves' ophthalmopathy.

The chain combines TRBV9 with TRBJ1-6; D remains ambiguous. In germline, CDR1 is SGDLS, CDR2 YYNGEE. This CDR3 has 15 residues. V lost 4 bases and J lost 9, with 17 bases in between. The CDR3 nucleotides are TGTGCCAGCAGCCAAGATCCGGGTTGGGGTTCACCCCTCCACTTT. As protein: CASSQDPGWGSPLHF.

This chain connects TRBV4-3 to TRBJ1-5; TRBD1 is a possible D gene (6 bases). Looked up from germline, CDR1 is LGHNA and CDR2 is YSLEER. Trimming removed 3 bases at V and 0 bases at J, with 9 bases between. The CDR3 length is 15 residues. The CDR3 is CASSHGQYSNQPQHF. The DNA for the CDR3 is TGCGCCAGCAGCCACGGACAGTATAGCAATCAGCCCCAGCATTTT.

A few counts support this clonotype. The CDR3 is CASSLTDEKLFF. CDR3 coding DNA: TGTGCCAGCAGTCTAACGGATGAAAAACTGTTTTTT. This chain joins TRBV6-6 and TRBJ1-4; D is unclear. This CDR3 is built from 12 residues. Germline V gene data show CDR1 as MNHNY and CDR2 as SVGAGI (reference sequence). Deletions cut 5 bases from V and 6 bases from J, with 7 bases between.

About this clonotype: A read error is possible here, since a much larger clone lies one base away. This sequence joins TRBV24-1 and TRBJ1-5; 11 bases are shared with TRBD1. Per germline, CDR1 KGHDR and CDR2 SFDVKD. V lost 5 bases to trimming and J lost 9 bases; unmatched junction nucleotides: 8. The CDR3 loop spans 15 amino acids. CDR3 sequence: CATSGPGTGGWPQHF. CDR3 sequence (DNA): TGTGCCACCAGTGGCCCAGGGACAGGGGGATGGCCCCAGCATTTT.

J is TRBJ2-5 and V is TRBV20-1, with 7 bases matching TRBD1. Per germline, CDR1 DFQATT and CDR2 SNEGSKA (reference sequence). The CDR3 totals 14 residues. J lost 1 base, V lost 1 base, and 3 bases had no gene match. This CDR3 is CSARGDSSQETQYF. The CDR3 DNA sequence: TGCAGTGCTAGAGGGGACAGCTCCCAAGAGACCCAGTACTTC.

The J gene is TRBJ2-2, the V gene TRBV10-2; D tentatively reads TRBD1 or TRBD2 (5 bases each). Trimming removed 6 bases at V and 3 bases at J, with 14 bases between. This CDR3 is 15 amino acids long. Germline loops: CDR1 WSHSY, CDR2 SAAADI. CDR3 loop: CASSQGGGDTGELFF. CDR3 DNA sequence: TGCGCCAGCAGCCAGGGTGGGGGAGACACCGGGGAGCTGTTTTTT.

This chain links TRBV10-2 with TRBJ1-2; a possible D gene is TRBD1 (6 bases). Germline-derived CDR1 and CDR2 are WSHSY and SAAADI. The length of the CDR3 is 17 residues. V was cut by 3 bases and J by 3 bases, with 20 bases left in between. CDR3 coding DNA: TGCGCCAGCAGTGACGGGGGGGGCGGGGGGCGCCACTATGGCTACACCTTC. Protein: CASSDGGGGGRHYGYTF.

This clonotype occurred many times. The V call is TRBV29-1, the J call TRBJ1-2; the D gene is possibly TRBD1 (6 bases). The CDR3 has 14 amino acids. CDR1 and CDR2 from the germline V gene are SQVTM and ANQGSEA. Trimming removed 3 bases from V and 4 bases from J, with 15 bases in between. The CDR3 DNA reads TGCAGCGTTGAGATTCGCAGGGGTGGCTATGGCTACACCTTC. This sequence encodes CSVEIRRGGYGYTF.

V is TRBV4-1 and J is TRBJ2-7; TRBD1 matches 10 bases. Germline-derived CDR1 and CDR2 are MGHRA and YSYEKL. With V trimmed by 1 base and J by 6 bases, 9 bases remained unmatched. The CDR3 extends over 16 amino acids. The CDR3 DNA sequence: TGCGCCAGCAGCCAAGTTACCGGGACAGGGGCCTCCGAGCAGTACTTC. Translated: CASSQVTGTGASEQYF.

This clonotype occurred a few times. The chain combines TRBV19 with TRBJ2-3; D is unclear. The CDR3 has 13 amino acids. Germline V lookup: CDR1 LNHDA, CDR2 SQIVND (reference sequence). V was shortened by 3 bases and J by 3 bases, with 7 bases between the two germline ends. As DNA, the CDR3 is TGTGCCAGTAGTATGTTGGGGACAGATACGCAGTATTTT. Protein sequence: CASSMLGTDTQYF.

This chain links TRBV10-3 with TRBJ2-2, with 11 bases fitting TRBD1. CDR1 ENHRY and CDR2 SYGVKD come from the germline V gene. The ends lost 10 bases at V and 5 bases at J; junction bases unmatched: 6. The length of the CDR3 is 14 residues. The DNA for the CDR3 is TGTGCCACAGGGGGGACAGGGGGGACCGGGGAGCTGTTTTTT. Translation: CATGGTGGTGELFF.

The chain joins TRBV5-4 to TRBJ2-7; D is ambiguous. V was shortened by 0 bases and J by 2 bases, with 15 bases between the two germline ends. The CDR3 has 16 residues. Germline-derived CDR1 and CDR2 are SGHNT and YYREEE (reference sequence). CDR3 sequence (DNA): TGTGCCAGCAGCTTGGTAGTGACTTCTAAGACCTACGAGCAGTACTTC. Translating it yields CASSLVVTSKTYEQYF.

The CDR3 DNA sequence: TGTGCCAGTAGTAACCCGAAGGACAGAAAAAAACTGTTTTTT. This encodes CASSNPKDRKKLFF. The chain couples TRBV19 to TRBJ1-4; D possibly corresponds to TRBD1 (6 bases). CDR3 length: 14 amino acids. CDR1 and CDR2 from the germline V gene are LNHDA and SQIVND (reference sequence). Deletions cut 4 bases from V and 9 bases from J, with 15 bases between.

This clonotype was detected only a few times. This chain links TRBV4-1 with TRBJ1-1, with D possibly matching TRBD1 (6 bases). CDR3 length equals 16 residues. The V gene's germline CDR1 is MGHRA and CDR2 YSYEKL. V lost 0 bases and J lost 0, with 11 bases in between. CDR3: CASSQEQGQLNTEAFF. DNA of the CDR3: TGCGCCAGCAGCCAAGAACAGGGCCAACTGAACACTGAAGCTTTCTTT.

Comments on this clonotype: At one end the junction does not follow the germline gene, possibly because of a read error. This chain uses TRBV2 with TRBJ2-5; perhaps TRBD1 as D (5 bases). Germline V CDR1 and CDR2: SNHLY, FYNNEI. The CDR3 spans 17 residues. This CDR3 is CASSENPSRTHQETQHF. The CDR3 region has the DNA TGTGCCAGCAGTGAAAACCCTTCCAGGACACACCAAGAGACCCAGCACTTC.